The subject of this entry is one TCR beta chain. What it binds is not known. This record belongs to a study of siplizumab effects on memory and regulatory T cells. The CDR3 has 13 amino acids. V shed 8 bases, J shed 4 bases, and the junction held 5 bases outside the gene matches. Germline V gene data show CDR1 as MNHEY and CDR2 as SVGAGI. Whole-study results and caveats: The alloresponse seemed to draw substantially on naive T cells, which appeared more diverse than memory cells. Mappable alloreactive CD4+ clones were on average around 66% Treg-derived with siplizumab, less than 30% in controls. It was not possible to assign a naive or memory phenotype to roughly 75-95% of proliferating CD4+ or CD8+ clones.

The data were produced by immunoSEQ multiplex PCR, yet TCRdb's version contains in-frame clones alone and is incomplete. The repertoire consists of about 100,000 clones, with 91% occurring once and the leading ten covering 0.15%. The sequenced sample consisted of CD4+ T cells sorted from blood. The rearrangement uses TRBV6-5 and TRBJ1-1, with 9 bases aligning to TRBD1. The clonotype originates from a human donor in good health. The CDR3: CASAPGQGTEAFF. The CDR3 DNA reads TGTGCCAGCGCACCGGGACAGGGCACTGAAGCTTTCTTT.